These 30 T cell receptor beta chains were sequenced from one sample in a study of T cells in Graves' hyperthyroidism and ophthalmopathy. TCR beta CDR3 regions were amplified from RNA transcripts. The study used the HTBI primer set for a first-round RT-PCR of the TCR CDR3. TCRdb ran MiXCR on the multiplex PCR reads and lists one entry per CDR3 protein. The sample carries 730,000 or so distinct CDR3 sequences, approximately 18% recorded once. The sample taken for sequencing was blood. These TCRs come from a woman in her fifties or sixties with Graves' hyperthyroidism that later progressed to Graves' ophthalmopathy.

Ten or more counts support this clonotype. The rearrangement joins TRBV2 to TRBJ2-1; TRBD1 agrees at 9 bases. V was pared by 10 bases and J by 4 bases, with 11 bases of the junction left unmatched. Germline CDR1 is SNHLY and CDR2 is FYNNEI. The CDR3 length is 15 residues. CDR3 DNA sequence: TGTGCCACCATAAGGACAGGGGCCAGATACAATGAGCAGTTCTTC. Protein product: CATIRTGARYNEQFF.

The chain has TRBV20-1 and TRBJ2-7, with D perhaps assigned TRBD1 or TRBD2 (5 bases each). V was cut by 5 bases and J by 5 bases, with 13 bases left in between. The CDR3 runs 12 residues. CDR1 and CDR2 from the germline V gene are DFQATT and SNEGSKA (reference sequence). The CDR3 sequence is CSAGGRRDEQYF. The CDR3 DNA follows: TGCAGTGCTGGGGGACGCCGGGACGAGCAGTACTTC.

This chain uses TRBV6-1 with TRBJ1-3; D remains ambiguous. The CDR3 covers 16 residues. Trimming took off 3 bases at V and 0 bases at J, with 12 bases between the two ends. Germline V gene lookup returns CDR1 MNHNS and CDR2 SASEGT. CDR3 bases: TGTGCCAGCAGTGATTTCGACATGAGCTCTGGAAACACCATATATTTT. Its protein is CASSDFDMSSGNTIYF.

This clonotype has more than one count but fewer than ten. The V call is TRBV2, the J call TRBJ2-7; D remains unclear. V was pared by 3 bases and J by 1 base, with 7 bases between. The germline CDR1 and CDR2 sequences are SNHLY and FYNNEI. This CDR3 has 13 residues. CDR3 in DNA: TGTGCCAGCAGTGACCTACGTTCCTACGAGCAGTACTTC. Translation gives CASSDLRSYEQYF.

In this sample, this clonotype turned up a few times. The V gene is TRBV24-1, the J gene TRBJ2-1; TRBD1 matches at 11 bases. The CDR3 has 16 amino acids. Germline V CDR1 and CDR2: KGHDR, SFDVKD. The ends lost 4 bases at V and 6 bases at J; junction bases unmatched: 7. The CDR3 is CATSDPGQGASNEQFF. Here the CDR3 DNA reads TGTGCCACCAGTGACCCCGGACAGGGGGCTTCCAATGAGCAGTTCTTC.

The table lists this clonotype with many counts. The chain combines TRBV20-1 with TRBJ2-3, with D possibly matching TRBD2 (6 bases). CDR1 and CDR2 from the germline V gene are DFQATT and SNEGSKA (reference sequence). V lost 6 bases and J lost 4, with 20 bases in between. The CDR3 contains 15 residues. This CDR3 is CSAPNIRGEADTQYF. The DNA of the CDR3 is TGCAGTGCCCCCAATATAAGAGGGGAGGCAGATACGCAGTATTTT.

In this sample, this clonotype turned up a few times. V is TRBV5-5 and J is TRBJ2-1; TRBD2 aligns across 11 bases. Germline V CDR1 and CDR2: SGHKS, YYEKEE (reference sequence). J gave up 7 bases and V 0 bases, and 9 bases lay outside the gene matches. This CDR3 comprises 17 residues. CDR3 amino acids: CASSLGHSGGVRNEQFF. CDR3 bases: TGTGCCAGCAGCTTGGGACATAGCGGGGGGGTGCGGAATGAGCAGTTCTTC.

The table lists this clonotype with many counts. The chain combines TRBV7-8 with TRBJ2-7; TRBD1 agrees at 9 bases. Per germline, CDR1 SGHVS and CDR2 FQNEAQ. J was trimmed by 5 bases and V by 5 bases; bases with no gene match: 10. CDR3 length: 15 residues. CDR3 bases: TGTGCCAGCAGCCCAAGGACAGGGGACCTCAACGAGCAGTACTTC. Translation gives CASSPRTGDLNEQYF.

This clonotype was observed a few times. The V gene is TRBV3-1, the J gene TRBJ1-2; TRBD1 aligns across 7 bases. V lost 5 bases to trimming and J lost 8 bases; unmatched junction nucleotides: 8. This CDR3 region has 13 residues. Germline V gene sequence: CDR1 LGHDT, CDR2 YNNKEL (reference sequence). CDR3 sequence reads: CASSSITGVGYTF. The CDR3 region has the DNA TGTGCCAGCAGCAGCATAACAGGGGTAGGCTACACCTTC.

This clonotype occurred a few times. The chain couples TRBV27 to TRBJ2-1; 10 bases fit TRBD2. The CDR3 runs 14 residues. Germline CDR1 and CDR2: MNHEY and SMNVEV (reference sequence). Trimming at V came to 4 bases and at J to 7 bases, leaving 4 bases not matched to a gene. The CDR3 DNA sequence: TGTGCCAGCAGTTGGGATAGCGGGGGGAATGAGCAGTTCTTC. This gives the protein CASSWDSGGNEQFF.

This clonotype was detected a few times. This chain links TRBV29-1 with TRBJ2-7, with D possibly TRBD1 on 6 matching bases. CDR3 length: 13 amino acids. Trimming left V 4 bases short and J 2 bases short, with 12 bases between. Germline V lookup: CDR1 SQVTM, CDR2 ANQGSEA. CDR3 DNA sequence: TGCAGCGTTGGGACAGCCAGAACCTACGAGCAGTACTTC. Amino acid sequence: CSVGTARTYEQYF.

There are many counts of this clonotype. V usage is TRBV12-3 or TRBV12-4 and J usage is TRBJ1-5, with D possibly matching TRBD1 (6 bases). CDR3 size: 14 residues. V was shortened by 8 bases and J by 7 bases, with 18 bases between the two germline ends. The CDR3: CASLVGGLRQPQHF. The CDR3 coding sequence is TGTGCCAGCCTCGTTGGGGGGCTGCGGCAGCCCCAGCATTTT.

This clonotype has ten or more counts. The V and J genes are TRBV29-1 and TRBJ1-1; 7 bases line up with TRBD1. This CDR3 comprises 14 residues. After removal of 7 bases from V and 8 bases from J, the junction contained 16 bases not matched to a gene. Germline values: CDR1 SQVTM, CDR2 ANQGSEA. The CDR3: CSDVDGTVGGEAFF. The CDR3 coding sequence is TGCAGCGACGTAGACGGGACAGTAGGAGGGGAAGCTTTCTTT. The whole variable domain, remainder taken from reference TRBV29-1 and TRBJ1-1, is SAVISQKPSRDICQRGTSLTIQCQVDSQVTMMFWYRQQPGQSLTLIATANQGSEATYESGFVIDKFPISRPNLTFSTLTVSNMSPEDSSIYLCSDVDGTVGGEAFFGQGTRLTVV.

A few counts support this clonotype. This chain joins TRBV19 and TRBJ2-1; 11 bases fit TRBD1. Germline V CDR1 and CDR2: LNHDA, SQIVND (reference sequence). The CDR3 runs to 15 residues. The V and J ends lost 5 bases and 7 bases, in that order; junction bases with no gene match: 7. CDR3: CASSYGQGALNEQFF. CDR3 coding DNA: TGTGCCAGTAGTTACGGACAGGGGGCTTTGAATGAGCAGTTCTTC. The full variable domain, rest sourced from reference TRBV19 and TRBJ2-1, is DGGITQSPKYLFRKEGQNVTLSCEQNLNHDAMYWYRQDPGQGLRLIYYSQIVNDFQKGDIAEGYSVSREKKESFPLTVTSAQKNPTAFYLCASSYGQGALNEQFFGPGTRLTVL.

V and J are TRBV19 and TRBJ2-1; 12 nucleotides match TRBD1. This CDR3 comprises 15 residues. Germline loops: CDR1 LNHDA, CDR2 SQIVND (reference sequence). V shed 1 base, J shed 9 bases, and the junction held 4 bases outside the gene matches. In DNA form, the CDR3 reads TGTGCCAGTAGTATAGGGGGACAGGGGGCGGGTGAGCAGTTCTTC. Its protein is CASSIGGQGAGEQFF.

The rearrangement links TRBV13 to TRBJ1-1, with D possibly being TRBD1 (5 bases). The germline CDR1 and CDR2 sequences are PRHDT and FYEKMQ (reference sequence). The CDR3 consists of 14 residues. Trimming stripped 0 bases from V and 5 bases from J, with 10 bases between. The CDR3 bases are TGTGCCAGCAGCTTAGGCGGGGGATGGACTGAAGCTTTCTTT. It is translated as CASSLGGGWTEAFF.

The rearrangement joins TRBV5-6 to TRBJ2-3, with unresolved D. The CDR3 runs to 13 residues. CDR1 SGHDT and CDR2 YYEEEE come from the germline V gene. Trimming pared 3 bases from V and 10 bases from J, leaving 15 bases between. CDR3 in amino acids: CASSSGLGIAQYF. The CDR3 nucleotides read TGTGCCAGCAGCTCGGGCCTTGGGATCGCGCAGTATTTT.

This sequence joins TRBV7-3 and TRBJ2-5, with a weak D call TRBD1 (5 bases). This CDR3 is 16 amino acids long. The germline gives CDR1 SGHTA, CDR2 FQGTGA. V was trimmed by 4 bases and J by 4 bases, leaving 19 bases between them. CDR3 DNA sequence: TGTGCCAGCAGCTCTCAGGGCCGTACCCCGGTAGAGACCCAGTACTTC. This gives the protein CASSSQGRTPVETQYF.

This clonotype has only a few counts. The chain has TRBV10-1 and TRBJ1-6, with a weak D call TRBD1 (5 bases). The CDR3 consists of 14 residues. V was cut by 2 bases and J by 9 bases, with 11 bases left in between. Germline V gene sequence: CDR1 WNHNN, CDR2 SYGVQD (reference sequence). The CDR3 region is CASSEGRDGSPLHF. CDR3 nucleotide sequence: TGCGCCAGCAGTGAGGGCAGGGATGGTTCACCCCTCCACTTT.

Many counts were recorded for this clonotype. The rearrangement links TRBV20-1 to TRBJ2-3; D is perhaps TRBD1 (5 bases). Per the germline V gene, CDR1 is DFQATT and CDR2 is SNEGSKA (reference sequence). The CDR3 length is 13 residues. V was trimmed by 6 bases and J by 0 bases, leaving 10 bases between them. CDR3 sequence: CSAERQSTDTQYF. Written as DNA, the CDR3 is TGCAGTGCGGAGCGACAGAGCACAGATACGCAGTATTTT.

This clonotype was detected many times. V and J are TRBV3-1 and TRBJ1-2, with 7 bases lining up with TRBD1. CDR3 size: 16 residues. The V gene's germline CDR1 is LGHDT and CDR2 YNNKEL (reference sequence). V gave up 0 bases and J gave up 4 bases; unmatched junction bases: 8. CDR3 bases: TGTGCCAGCAGCCAAGATGTCGGGGGACAGAGCTATGGCTACACCTTC. Its translation: CASSQDVGGQSYGYTF. Complete variable domain (other parts from reference TRBV3-1 and TRBJ1-2): DTAVSQTPKYLVTQMGNDKSIKCEQNLGHDTMYWYKQDSKKFLKIMFSYNNKELIINETVPNRFSPKSPDKAHLNLHINSLELGDSAVYFCASSQDVGGQSYGYTFGSGTRLTVV.

This clonotype was counted a few times. The V call is TRBV12-5, the J call TRBJ2-5, with D tentatively TRBD2 (6 bases). The V gene lost 5 bases and the J gene lost 5 bases, with 18 bases spanning the gap. The CDR3 runs to 15 residues. The germline gives CDR1 LGHNT, CDR2 FRNRAP. The DNA for the CDR3 is TGTGCTAGTGGTCCCTGGGATCTCGCGGGGGAGACCCAGTACTTC. It yields the protein CASGPWDLAGETQYF.

This clonotype was detected ten times or more. The chain carries TRBV2 and TRBJ1-1; 9 positions match TRBD1. The CDR3 covers 16 residues. Germline CDR1 SNHLY, CDR2 FYNNEI. V lost 4 bases to trimming and J lost 0 bases; unmatched junction nucleotides: 6. The CDR3 nucleotides read TGTGCCAGCAGTGGAACAGGGGGCAGGGTGAACACTGAAGCTTTCTTT. It encodes CASSGTGGRVNTEAFF.

This clonotype was counted between two and nine times. The CDR3 bases are TGTGCCAGCAGCTTCAGCACGGCTGGGGCCAACGTCCTGACTTTC. Its translation: CASSFSTAGANVLTF. The chain links TRBV7-9 to TRBJ2-6; D gene unclear. Per germline, CDR1 SEHNR and CDR2 FQNEAQ (reference sequence). CDR3 length: 15 residues. V lost 3 bases and J lost 2, with 8 bases in between. Filled out from reference TRBV7-9 and TRBJ2-6, the complete variable domain reads DTGVSQNPRHKITKRGQNVTFRCDPISEHNRLYWYRQTLGQGPEFLTYFQNEAQLEKSRLLSDRFSAERPKGSFSTLEIQRTEQGDSAMYLCASSFSTAGANVLTFGAGSRLTVL.

The chain employs TRBV24-1 and TRBJ1-3; D is unresolved. V was shortened by 7 bases and J by 1 base, with 4 bases between the two germline ends. This CDR3 has 12 amino acids. Germline CDR1 and CDR2: KGHDR and SFDVKD. The CDR3 sequence is CATRISGNTIYF. The CDR3 DNA reads TGTGCCACCAGAATTTCTGGAAACACCATATATTTT.

The chain is built from TRBV12-3 or TRBV12-4 and TRBJ2-1, with 11 bases fitting TRBD2. The CDR3 runs 13 residues. V dropped 5 bases and J dropped 10; count of bases not matched to a gene: 4. CDR3 residues: CASSRLAGTEQFF. CDR3 bases: TGTGCCAGCAGTAGACTAGCGGGGACCGAGCAGTTCTTC.

The rearrangement uses TRBV6-6 and TRBJ1-5, with D unresolved. There are 15 residues in the CDR3. The V and J ends lost 0 bases and 0 bases respectively, with 6 bases between them. Germline CDR1 and CDR2: MNHNY and SVGAGI (reference sequence). CDR3 DNA sequence: TGTGCCAGCAGTTACTCGAAGTCTAGCAATCAGCCCCAGCATTTT. It encodes CASSYSKSSNQPQHF.

V usage is TRBV4-1 and J usage is TRBJ2-1; D possibly corresponds to TRBD2 (7 bases). V was cut by 1 base and J by 4 bases, with 17 bases left in between. The germline CDR1 and CDR2 sequences are MGHRA and YSYEKL. This CDR3 is built from 17 residues. CDR3 sequence (DNA): TGCGCCAGCAGCCAAGTCGGGGGAGGGGGTTCATACAATGAGCAGTTCTTC. Its translation: CASSQVGGGGSYNEQFF.

The rearrangement uses TRBV19 and TRBJ1-2; 7 positions match TRBD1. V was clipped by 4 bases and J by 4 bases; unmatched bases: 6. The CDR3 has 14 residues. Looked up from germline, CDR1 is LNHDA and CDR2 is SQIVND (reference sequence). The CDR3 here is CASSTTTGPYGYTF. DNA of the CDR3: TGTGCCAGTAGTACAACGACAGGGCCCTATGGCTACACCTTC.

This clonotype appeared many times. V gene TRBV30 combines with J gene TRBJ1-2; 8 bases line up with TRBD1. V lost 5 bases, J lost 7 bases, and 6 bases stayed unmatched. Germline CDR1 GTSNPN, CDR2 SVGIG (reference sequence). The CDR3 has 12 residues. CDR3 coding DNA: TGTGCCTGGGAAACAGGGGGAGGTGGCTACACCTTC. Translated, it gives CAWETGGGGYTF. Using reference TRBV30 and TRBJ1-2 for the parts outside the CDR3, the full variable domain is SQTIHQWPATLVQPVGSPLSLECTVEGTSNPNLYWYRQAAGRGLQLLFYSVGIGQISSEVPQNLSASRPQDRQFILSSKKLLLSDSGFYLCAWETGGGGYTFGSGTRLTVV.